This is a list of T cell receptor beta chains from one sample in a study of shared clonotypes between healthy human individuals. Clones were read by immunoSEQ multiplex PCR, and TCRdb kept only the in-frame ones, dropping some. The data hold around 1.9 million clones, with about 93% observed a single time. The specimen was naive CD8+ T cells from PBMCs. These TCRs come from a man younger than 35 in good health. Some clones in this sample may be carry-over from other donors' samples. Both conserved end residues are part of each CDR3. Fields, in order: D gene, V gene, CDR3 protein. A D gene is named only where the DNA matches it firmly.

>.|TRBV25-1
CASSEWLGGATNEKLFF
>.|TRBV4-3
CASSQDSWVVSYNEQFF
>.|TRBV27
CASSLGVGNEAFF
>.|TRBV18
CASSPPLGSGEQFF
>TRBD2|TRBV6-5
CASSYSTSGYNEQFF
>.|TRBV9
CASSVDGNNNYGYTF
>.|TRBV29-1
CSVGDGGLLGNTIYF
>.|TRBV27
CASSLRGSTNEKLFF
>.|TRBV4-1
CASSLGRRSPTTEAFF
>TRBD1|TRBV19
CASRGYSYNEQFF
>TRBD2|TRBV30
CAWTSGPYNEQFF
>.|TRBV11-2
CASSSGRGYEQYF
>TRBD2|TRBV5-4
CASSLFGSSGRTRADTQYF
>TRBD1|TRBV5-6
CASSLGGQGMISSYNEQFF
>TRBD1|TRBV11-3
CASSLAKGQRHLYGYTF
>.|TRBV29-1
CSVEVHSSLGNTQYF
>TRBD1|TRBV27
CASSWVGGDEQFF
>.|TRBV5-6
CASSWGDGELFF
>.|TRBV4-1
CASSQALAVAQPQHF
>TRBD1|TRBV29-1
CSARTGKKDGYTF
>.|TRBV27
CASSSRNTGELFF
>TRBD1|TRBV7-9
CASSLEGTGGGYTF